The text below deals with one T cell receptor beta chain. Antigen unknown. Mismatch with germline at one junction end may stem from a read error. The CDR3 is 18 amino acids. Germline lookup yields CDR1 MNHEY and CDR2 SVGAGI. This specimen comes from a study of tumor and adjacent non-tumor tissue in lung cancer. Study-wide context: Stage I to III disease affected over nine men and roughly five women aged about 31 to 85.

No cell sorting was done before RNA was extracted from the tissue. General study results and limits: Significantly higher TCR diversity was found in tumor than normal lung.

The library came from three nested PCR rounds adapted from ARM-PCR protocols. TCRdb independently ran MiXCR on the multiplex PCR reads; one entry per CDR3 protein. The sample lists 200,000 to 250,000 distinct CDR3 sequences; 71% were seen once. The chain joins TRBV6-5 to TRBJ2-3; D is possibly TRBD2 (6 bases). The sequence came from a man between 60 and 75 years old with non-small cell lung cancer. Sequencing input: lung tumor tissue. In DNA, the CDR3 is TGTGCCAGGAGTTACTTTCCGACTAGTGGGGGGTTTACAGATACGCAGTATTTT. Amino acid sequence: CARSYFPTSGGFTDTQYF.